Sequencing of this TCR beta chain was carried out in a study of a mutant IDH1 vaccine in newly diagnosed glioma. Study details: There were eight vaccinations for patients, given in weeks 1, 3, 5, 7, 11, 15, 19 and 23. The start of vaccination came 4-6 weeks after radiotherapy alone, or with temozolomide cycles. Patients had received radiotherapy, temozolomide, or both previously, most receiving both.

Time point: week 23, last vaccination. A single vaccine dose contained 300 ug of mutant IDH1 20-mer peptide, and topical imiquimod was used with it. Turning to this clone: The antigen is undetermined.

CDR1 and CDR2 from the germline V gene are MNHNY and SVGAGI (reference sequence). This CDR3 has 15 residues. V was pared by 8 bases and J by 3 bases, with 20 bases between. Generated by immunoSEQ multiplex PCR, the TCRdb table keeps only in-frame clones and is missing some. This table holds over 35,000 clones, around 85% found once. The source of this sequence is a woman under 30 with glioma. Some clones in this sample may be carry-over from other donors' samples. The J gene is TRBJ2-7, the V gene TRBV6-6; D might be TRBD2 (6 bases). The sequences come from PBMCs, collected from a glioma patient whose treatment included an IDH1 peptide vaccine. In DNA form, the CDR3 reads TGTGCCAGCGGTTCTATCGGGACTCAGAGCTACGAGCAGTACTTC. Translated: CASGSIGTQSYEQYF.